This T cell receptor beta chain was profiled in a study of type 1 regulatory T cells. Whole-study context: T-allo10 is a Tr1-enriched, alloantigen-specific CD4 T cell product made in vitro.

Overall study results and limits: Type 1 regulatory T cells had a more restricted TCR repertoire than non-type 1 regulatory T cells.

This clonotype was recorded only once. What it binds is unknown. The CDR3 has 17 amino acids. The V gene lost 2 bases and the J gene lost 3 bases, with 19 bases spanning the gap. Germline V gene lookup returns CDR1 SGHNT and CDR2 YYREEE (reference sequence). One entry per CDR3 protein results from TCRdb running MiXCR on the reads. The sample lists 63,000 or so distinct CDR3 sequences; approximately 50% were seen once. The source of this sequence is a human donor in good health. Sequences were obtained from cultured non-Tr1 T cells, either the whole culture or a sorted T cell fraction (not recorded which). The gene calls are TRBV5-4 and TRBJ2-3; tentatively, D is TRBD1 or TRBD2 (7 bases each). CDR3 sequence: CASSLEGGGQRTDTQYF. The CDR3 DNA reads as TGTGCCAGCAGCTTAGAAGGGGGGGGACAGCGTACAGATACGCAGTATTTT.